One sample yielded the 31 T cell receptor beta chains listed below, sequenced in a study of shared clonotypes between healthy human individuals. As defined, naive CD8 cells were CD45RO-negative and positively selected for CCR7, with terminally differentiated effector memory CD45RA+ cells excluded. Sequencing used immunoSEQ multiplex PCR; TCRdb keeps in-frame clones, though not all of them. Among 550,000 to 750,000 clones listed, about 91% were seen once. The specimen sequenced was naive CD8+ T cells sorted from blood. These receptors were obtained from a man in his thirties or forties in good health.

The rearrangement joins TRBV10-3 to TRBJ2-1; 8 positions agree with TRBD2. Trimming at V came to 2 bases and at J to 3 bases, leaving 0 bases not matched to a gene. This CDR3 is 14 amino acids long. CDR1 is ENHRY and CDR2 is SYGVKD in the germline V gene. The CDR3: CAISESGGYNEQFF. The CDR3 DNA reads TGTGCCATCAGTGAGAGCGGGGGCTACAATGAGCAGTTCTTC.

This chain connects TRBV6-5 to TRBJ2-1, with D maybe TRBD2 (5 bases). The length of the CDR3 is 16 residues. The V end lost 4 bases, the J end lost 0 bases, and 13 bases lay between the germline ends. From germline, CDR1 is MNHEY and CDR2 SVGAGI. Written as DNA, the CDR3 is TGTGCCAGCAGTTCAAGGGAGCGGCTCTCCTACAATGAGCAGTTCTTC. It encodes CASSSRERLSYNEQFF.

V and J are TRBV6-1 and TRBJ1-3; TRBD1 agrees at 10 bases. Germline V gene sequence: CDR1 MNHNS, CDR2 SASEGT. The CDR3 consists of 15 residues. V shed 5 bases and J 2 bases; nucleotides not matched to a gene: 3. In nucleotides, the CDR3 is TGTGCCAGCAGTCCGGGACAGGGGCCTGGAAACACCATATATTTT. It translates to CASSPGQGPGNTIYF.

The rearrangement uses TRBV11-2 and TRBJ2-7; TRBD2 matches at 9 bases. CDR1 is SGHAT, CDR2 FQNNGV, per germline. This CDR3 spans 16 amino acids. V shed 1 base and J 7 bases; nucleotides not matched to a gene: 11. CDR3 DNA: TGTGCCAGCAGCTTAGTAGCGGGAGAAGGGCTACGTGAGCAGTACTTC. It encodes CASSLVAGEGLREQYF.

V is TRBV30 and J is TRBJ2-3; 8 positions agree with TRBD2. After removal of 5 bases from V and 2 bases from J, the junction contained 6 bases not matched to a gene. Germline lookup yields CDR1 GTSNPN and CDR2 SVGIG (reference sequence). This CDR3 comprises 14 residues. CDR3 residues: CAWGLSGITDTQYF. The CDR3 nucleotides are TGTGCCTGGGGACTTAGCGGGATCACAGATACGCAGTATTTT.

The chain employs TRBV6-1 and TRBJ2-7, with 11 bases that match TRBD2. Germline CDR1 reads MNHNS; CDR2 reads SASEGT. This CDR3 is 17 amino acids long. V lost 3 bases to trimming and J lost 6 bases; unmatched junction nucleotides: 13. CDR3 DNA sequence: TGTGCCAGCAGTGAGCACGGACTAGCGGGTCCTGTCGTCGAGCAGTACTTC. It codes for CASSEHGLAGPVVEQYF.

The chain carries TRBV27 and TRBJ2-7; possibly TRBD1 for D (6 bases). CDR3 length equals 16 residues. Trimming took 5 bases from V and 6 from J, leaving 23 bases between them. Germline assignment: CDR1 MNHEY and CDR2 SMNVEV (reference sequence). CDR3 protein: CASSPSLGTSVAEQYF. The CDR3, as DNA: TGTGCCAGCAGTCCCTCCCTAGGGACATCGGTGGCCGAGCAGTACTTC.

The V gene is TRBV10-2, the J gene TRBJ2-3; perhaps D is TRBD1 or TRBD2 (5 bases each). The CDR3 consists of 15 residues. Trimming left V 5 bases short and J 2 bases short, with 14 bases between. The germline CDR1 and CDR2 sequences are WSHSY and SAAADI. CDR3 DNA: TGCGCCAGCAGTACAGGTGGGAGCGACACAGATACGCAGTATTTT. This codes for CASSTGGSDTDTQYF.

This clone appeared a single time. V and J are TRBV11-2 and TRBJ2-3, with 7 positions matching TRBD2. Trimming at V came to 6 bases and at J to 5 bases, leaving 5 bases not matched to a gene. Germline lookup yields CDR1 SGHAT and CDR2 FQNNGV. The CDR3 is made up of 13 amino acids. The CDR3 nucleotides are TGTGCCAGCAGACCCGGCGGGGGAGATACGCAGTATTTT. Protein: CASRPGGGDTQYF.

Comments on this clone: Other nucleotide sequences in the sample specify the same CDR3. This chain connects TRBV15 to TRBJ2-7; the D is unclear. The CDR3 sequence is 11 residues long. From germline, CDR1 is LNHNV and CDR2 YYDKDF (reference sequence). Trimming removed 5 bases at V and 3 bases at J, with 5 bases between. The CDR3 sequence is CATSRGYEQYF. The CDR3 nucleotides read TGTGCCACCAGCCGAGGCTACGAGCAGTACTTC.

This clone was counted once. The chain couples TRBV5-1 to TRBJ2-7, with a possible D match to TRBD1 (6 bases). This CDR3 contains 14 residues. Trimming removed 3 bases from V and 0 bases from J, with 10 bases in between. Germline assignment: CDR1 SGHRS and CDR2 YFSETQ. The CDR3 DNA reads TGCGCCAGCAGCTCACGGGACATCTCCTACGAGCAGTACTTC. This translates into CASSSRDISYEQYF.

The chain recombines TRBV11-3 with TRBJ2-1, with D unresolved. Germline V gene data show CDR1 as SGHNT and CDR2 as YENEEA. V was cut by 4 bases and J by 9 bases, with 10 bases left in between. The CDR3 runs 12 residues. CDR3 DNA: TGTGCCAGCAGCTATCAGCCGGGTGAGCAGTTCTTC. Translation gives CASSYQPGEQFF.

The CDR3: CAITIGAEPEAFF. CDR3 DNA sequence: TGTGCCATCACTATAGGGGCCGAGCCTGAAGCTTTCTTT. V usage is TRBV6-1 and J usage is TRBJ1-1, with D possibly being TRBD1 (5 bases). Germline CDR1 reads MNHNS; CDR2 reads SASEGT. The CDR3 loop spans 13 amino acids. Trimming left V 10 bases short and J 6 bases short, with 18 bases between.

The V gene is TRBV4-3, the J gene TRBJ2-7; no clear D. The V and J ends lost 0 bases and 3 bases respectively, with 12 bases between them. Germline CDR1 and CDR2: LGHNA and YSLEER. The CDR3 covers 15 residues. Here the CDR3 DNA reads TGCGCCAGCAGCCAAGATAGGGCAGGTAACTACGAGCAGTACTTC. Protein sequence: CASSQDRAGNYEQYF.

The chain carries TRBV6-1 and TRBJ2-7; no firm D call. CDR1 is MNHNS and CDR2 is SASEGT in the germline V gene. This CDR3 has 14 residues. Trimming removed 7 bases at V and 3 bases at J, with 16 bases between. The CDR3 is CASNYLGSGYEQYF. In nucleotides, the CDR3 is TGTGCCAGCAATTACCTAGGCTCGGGCTACGAGCAGTACTTC.

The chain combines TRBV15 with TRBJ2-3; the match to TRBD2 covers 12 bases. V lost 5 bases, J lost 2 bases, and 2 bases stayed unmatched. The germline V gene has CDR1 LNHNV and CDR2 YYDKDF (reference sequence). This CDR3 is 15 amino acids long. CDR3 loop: CATSRTSGITDTQYF. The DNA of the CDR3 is TGTGCCACCAGCCGGACTAGCGGGATCACAGATACGCAGTATTTT.

The CDR3 loop is CASSYGQNSNQPQHF. CDR3 in DNA: TGTGCCAGCAGCTACGGACAGAATAGCAATCAGCCCCAGCATTTT. The chain carries TRBV28 and TRBJ1-5, with a tentative D call TRBD1 (6 bases). This CDR3 has 15 amino acids. V lost 6 bases and J 0 bases, leaving 12 bases between the germline ends. In germline, CDR1 is MDHEN, CDR2 SYDVKM.

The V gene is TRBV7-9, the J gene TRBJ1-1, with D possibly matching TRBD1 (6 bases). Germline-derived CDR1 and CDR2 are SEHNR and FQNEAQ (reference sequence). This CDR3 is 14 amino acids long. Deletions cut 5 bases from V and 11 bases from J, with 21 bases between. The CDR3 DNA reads TGTGCCAGCAGCCCCAAAATTGGACAGCTCGAGGCTTTCTTT. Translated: CASSPKIGQLEAFF.

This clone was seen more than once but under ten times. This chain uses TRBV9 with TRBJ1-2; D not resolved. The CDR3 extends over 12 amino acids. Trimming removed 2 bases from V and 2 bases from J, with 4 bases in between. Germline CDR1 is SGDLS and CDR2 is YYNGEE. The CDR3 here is CASSVGNYGYTF. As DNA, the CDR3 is TGTGCCAGCAGCGTTGGAAACTATGGCTACACCTTC.

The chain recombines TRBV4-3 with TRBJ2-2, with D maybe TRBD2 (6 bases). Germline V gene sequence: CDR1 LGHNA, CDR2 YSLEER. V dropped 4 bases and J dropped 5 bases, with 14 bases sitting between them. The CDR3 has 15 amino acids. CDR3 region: CASSLAGTPTGELFF. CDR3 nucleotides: TGCGCCAGCAGCCTCGCCGGGACTCCGACCGGGGAGCTGTTTTTT.

Here the CDR3 DNA reads TGTGCCAGCATCCTTTTTGTCAGGGGATGGGACACAGATACGCAGTATTTT. This translates into CASILFVRGWDTDTQYF. The chain joins TRBV7-9 to TRBJ2-3; TRBD1 might be the D (6 bases). This CDR3 comprises 17 residues. V lost 7 bases to trimming and J lost 2 bases, with 22 bases between them. Germline V gives CDR1 SEHNR, CDR2 FQNEAQ (reference sequence).

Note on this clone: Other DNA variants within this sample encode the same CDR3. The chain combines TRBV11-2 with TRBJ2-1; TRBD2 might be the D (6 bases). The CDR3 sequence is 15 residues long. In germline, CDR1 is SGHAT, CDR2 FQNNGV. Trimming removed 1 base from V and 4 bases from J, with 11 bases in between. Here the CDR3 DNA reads TGTGCCAGCAGCTTAGGGCGGGACGGTTACAATGAGCAGTTCTTC. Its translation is CASSLGRDGYNEQFF.

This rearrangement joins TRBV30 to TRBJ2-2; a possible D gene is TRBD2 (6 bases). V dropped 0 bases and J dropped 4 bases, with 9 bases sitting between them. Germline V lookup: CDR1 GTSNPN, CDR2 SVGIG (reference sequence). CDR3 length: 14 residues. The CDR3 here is CAWSVMGGTGELFF. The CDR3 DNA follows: TGTGCCTGGAGTGTAATGGGGGGCACCGGGGAGCTGTTTTTT.

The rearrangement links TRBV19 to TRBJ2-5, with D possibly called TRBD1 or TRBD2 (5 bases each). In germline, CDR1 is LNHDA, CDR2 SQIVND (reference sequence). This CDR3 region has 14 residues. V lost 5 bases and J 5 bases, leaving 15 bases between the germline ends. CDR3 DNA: TGTGCCAGTAGTGGTACAGGACTCGGGGAGACCCAGTACTTC. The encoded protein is CASSGTGLGETQYF. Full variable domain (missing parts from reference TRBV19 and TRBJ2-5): DGGITQSPKYLFRKEGQNVTLSCEQNLNHDAMYWYRQDPGQGLRLIYYSQIVNDFQKGDIAEGYSVSREKKESFPLTVTSAQKNPTAFYLCASSGTGLGETQYFGPGTRLLVL.

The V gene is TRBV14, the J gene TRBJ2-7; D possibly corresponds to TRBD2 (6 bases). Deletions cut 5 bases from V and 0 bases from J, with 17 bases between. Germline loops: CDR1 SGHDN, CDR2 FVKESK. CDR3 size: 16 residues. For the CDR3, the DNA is TGTGCCAGCAGCGCTGGGGGAAGCGGGTACTCCTACGAGCAGTACTTC. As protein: CASSAGGSGYSYEQYF.

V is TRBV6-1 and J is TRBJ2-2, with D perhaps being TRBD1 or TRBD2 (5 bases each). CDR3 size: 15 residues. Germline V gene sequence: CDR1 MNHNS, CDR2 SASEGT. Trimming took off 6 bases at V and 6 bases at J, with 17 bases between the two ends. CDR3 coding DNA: TGTGCCAGCAGGAGAGAGGGGTGGTTCGCCGGGGAGCTGTTTTTT. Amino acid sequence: CASRREGWFAGELFF.

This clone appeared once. In DNA, the CDR3 is TGTGCCAGCAGCGTGGCGAGAGGGGAGCTGTTTTTT. This sequence encodes CASSVARGELFF. The rearrangement links TRBV9 to TRBJ2-2, with D unclear. CDR3 length: 12 residues. Trimming cost V 2 bases and J 8 bases, with 7 bases left between them. Per germline, CDR1 SGDLS and CDR2 YYNGEE.

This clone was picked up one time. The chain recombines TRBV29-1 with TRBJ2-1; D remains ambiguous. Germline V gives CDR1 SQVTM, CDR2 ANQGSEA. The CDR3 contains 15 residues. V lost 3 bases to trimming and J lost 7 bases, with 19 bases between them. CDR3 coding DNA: TGCAGCGTTGAGGGCTTAATGGCGGAACATAATGAGCAGTTCTTC. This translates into CSVEGLMAEHNEQFF.

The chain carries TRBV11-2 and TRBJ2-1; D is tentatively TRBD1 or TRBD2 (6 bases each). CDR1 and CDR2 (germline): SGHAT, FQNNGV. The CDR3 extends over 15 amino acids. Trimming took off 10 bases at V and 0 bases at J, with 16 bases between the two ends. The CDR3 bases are TGTGCCACCACAGGAGGGGGACTCTCCTACAATGAGCAGTTCTTC. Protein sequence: CATTGGGLSYNEQFF.

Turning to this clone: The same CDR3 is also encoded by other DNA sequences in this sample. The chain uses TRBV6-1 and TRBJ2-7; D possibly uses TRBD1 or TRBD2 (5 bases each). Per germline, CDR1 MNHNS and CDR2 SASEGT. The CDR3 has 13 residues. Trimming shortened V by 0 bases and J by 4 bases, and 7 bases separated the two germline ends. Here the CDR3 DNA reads TGTGCCAGCAGTGAAGCGGGGACGTACGAGCAGTACTTC. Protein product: CASSEAGTYEQYF.

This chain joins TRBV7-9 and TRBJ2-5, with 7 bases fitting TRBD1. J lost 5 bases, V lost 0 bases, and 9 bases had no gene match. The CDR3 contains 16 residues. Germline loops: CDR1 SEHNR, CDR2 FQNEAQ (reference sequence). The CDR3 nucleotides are TGTGCCAGCAGCTTAGCAGGACAGGCGTCCCAGGAGACCCAGTACTTC. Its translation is CASSLAGQASQETQYF.